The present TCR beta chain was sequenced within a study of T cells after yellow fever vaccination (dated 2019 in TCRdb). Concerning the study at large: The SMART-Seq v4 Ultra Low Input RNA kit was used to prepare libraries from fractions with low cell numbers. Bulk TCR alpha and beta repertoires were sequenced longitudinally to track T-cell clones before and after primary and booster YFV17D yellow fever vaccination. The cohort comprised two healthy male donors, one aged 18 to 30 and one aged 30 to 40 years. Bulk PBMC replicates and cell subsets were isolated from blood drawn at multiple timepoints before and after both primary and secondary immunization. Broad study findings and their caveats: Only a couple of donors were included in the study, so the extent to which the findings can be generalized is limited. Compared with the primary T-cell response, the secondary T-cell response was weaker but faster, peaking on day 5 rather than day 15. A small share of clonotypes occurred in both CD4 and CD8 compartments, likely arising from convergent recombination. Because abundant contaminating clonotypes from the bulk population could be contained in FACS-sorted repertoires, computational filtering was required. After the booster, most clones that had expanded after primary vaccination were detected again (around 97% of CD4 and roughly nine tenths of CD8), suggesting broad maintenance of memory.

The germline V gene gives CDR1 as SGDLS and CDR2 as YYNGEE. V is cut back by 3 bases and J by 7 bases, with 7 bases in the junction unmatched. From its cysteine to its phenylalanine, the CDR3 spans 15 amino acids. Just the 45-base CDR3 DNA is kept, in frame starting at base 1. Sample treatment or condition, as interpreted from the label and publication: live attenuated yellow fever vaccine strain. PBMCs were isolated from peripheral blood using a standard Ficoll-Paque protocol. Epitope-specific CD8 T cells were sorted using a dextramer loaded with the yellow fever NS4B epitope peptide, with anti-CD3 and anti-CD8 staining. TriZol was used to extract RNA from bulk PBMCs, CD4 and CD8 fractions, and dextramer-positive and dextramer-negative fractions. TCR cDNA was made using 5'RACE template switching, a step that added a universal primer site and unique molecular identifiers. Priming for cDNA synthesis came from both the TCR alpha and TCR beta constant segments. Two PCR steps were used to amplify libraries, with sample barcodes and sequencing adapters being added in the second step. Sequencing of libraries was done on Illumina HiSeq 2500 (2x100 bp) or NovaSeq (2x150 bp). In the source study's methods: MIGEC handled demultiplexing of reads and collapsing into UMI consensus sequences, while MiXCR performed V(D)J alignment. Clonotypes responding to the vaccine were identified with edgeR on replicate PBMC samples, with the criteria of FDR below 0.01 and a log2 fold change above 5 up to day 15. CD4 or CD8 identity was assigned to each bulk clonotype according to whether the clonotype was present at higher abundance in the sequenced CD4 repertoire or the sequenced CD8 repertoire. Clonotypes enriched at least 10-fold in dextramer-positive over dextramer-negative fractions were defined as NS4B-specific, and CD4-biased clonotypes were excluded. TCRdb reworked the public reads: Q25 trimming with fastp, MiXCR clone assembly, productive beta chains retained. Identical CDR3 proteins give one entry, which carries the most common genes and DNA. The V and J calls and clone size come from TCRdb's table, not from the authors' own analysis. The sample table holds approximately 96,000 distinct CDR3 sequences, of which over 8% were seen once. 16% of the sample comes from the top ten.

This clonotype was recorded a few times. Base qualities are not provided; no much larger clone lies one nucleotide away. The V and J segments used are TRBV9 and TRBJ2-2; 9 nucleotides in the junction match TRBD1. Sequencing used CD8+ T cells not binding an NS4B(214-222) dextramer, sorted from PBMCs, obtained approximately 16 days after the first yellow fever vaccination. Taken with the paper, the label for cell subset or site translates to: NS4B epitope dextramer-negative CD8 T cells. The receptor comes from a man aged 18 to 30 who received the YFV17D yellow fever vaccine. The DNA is TGTGCCAGCAGCGAACGACAGGGGGGAGACGGGGAGCTGTTTTTT. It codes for CASSERQGGDGELFF.